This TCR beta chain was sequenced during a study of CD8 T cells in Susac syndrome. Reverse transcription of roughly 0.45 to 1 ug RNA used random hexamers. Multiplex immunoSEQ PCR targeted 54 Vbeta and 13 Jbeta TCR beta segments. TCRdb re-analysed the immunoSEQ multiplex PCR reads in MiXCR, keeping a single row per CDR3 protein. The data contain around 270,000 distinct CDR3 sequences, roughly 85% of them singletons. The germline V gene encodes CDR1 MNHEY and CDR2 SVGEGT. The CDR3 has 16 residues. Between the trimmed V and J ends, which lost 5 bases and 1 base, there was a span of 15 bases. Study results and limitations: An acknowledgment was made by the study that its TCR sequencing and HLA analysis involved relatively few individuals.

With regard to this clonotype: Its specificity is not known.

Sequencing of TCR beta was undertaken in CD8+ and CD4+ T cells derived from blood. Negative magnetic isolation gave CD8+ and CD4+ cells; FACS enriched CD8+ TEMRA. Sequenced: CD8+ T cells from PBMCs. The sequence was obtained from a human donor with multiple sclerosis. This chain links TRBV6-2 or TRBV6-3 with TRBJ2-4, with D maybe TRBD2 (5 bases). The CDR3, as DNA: TGTGCCAGCAGTATGCCGGGGTTGGTTGCCAAAAACATTCAGTACTTC. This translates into CASSMPGLVAKNIQYF.